These 26 T cell receptor beta chains were sequenced from one sample in a study of blood T cell repertoires in COVID-19. Profiling relied on immunoSEQ multiplex PCR, and the TCRdb table lists in-frame clones only, not all of them. Seen here are some 41,000 clones, approximately 82% observed once, and the top ten hold about 43%. The specimen sequenced was peripheral blood. All receptors derive from a woman over 75 with active or convalescent COVID-19.

This clone turned up a few times. The chain carries TRBV4-2 and TRBJ1-1; maybe TRBD1 (6 bases). The V end lost 0 bases, the J end lost 1 base, and 9 bases lay between the germline ends. The CDR3 runs to 15 residues. Germline V CDR1 and CDR2: LGHNA, YNFKEQ. CDR3 residues: CASSQEWGQNTEAFF. CDR3 DNA sequence: TGTGCCAGCAGCCAAGAATGGGGGCAGAACACTGAAGCTTTCTTT.

This chain connects TRBV6-6 to TRBJ1-1; tentatively, D is TRBD1 (5 bases). Trimming took 6 bases from V and 4 from J, leaving 9 bases between them. The germline V gene encodes CDR1 MNHNY and CDR2 SVGAGI (reference sequence). The CDR3 runs 12 residues. The CDR3 nucleotides read TGTGCCAGCAGGATAAGGGGCACTGAAGCTTTCTTT. It codes for CASRIRGTEAFF.

This clone has only one observation. This chain connects TRBV18 to TRBJ1-1; D is unresolved. The V end lost 5 bases, the J end lost 0 bases, and 7 bases lay between the germline ends. Germline values: CDR1 KGHSH, CDR2 LQKENI. This CDR3 is built from 13 residues. The CDR3 protein is CASSGGMNTEAFF. The CDR3 nucleotides read TGTGCCAGCTCAGGAGGGATGAACACTGAAGCTTTCTTT. The whole variable domain, filled in from reference TRBV18 and TRBJ1-1, reads NAGVMQNPRHLVRRRGQEARLRCSPMKGHSHVYWYRQLPEEGLKFMVYLQKENIIDESGMPKERFSAEFPKEGPSILRIQQVVRGDSAAYFCASSGGMNTEAFFGQGTRLTVV.

The rearrangement uses TRBV6-5 and TRBJ1-2; TRBD1 matches at 7 bases. The junction had 4 bases not matched to a gene; V was cut back by 6 bases and J by 3 bases. Germline CDR1 and CDR2: MNHEY and SVGAGI. CDR3 size: 13 residues. CDR3 residues: CASRRDRDYGYTF. DNA for the CDR3: TGTGCCAGCAGGAGAGACAGGGACTATGGCTACACCTTC.

This chain links TRBV7-6 with TRBJ2-3; 11 bases line up with TRBD2. The CDR3 consists of 15 residues. J gave up 3 bases and V 5 bases, and 4 bases lay outside the gene matches. Germline V gene sequence: CDR1 SGHVS, CDR2 FNYEAQ. The DNA for the CDR3 is TGTGCCAGCAGCCAAACTAGCGGGAGAACAGATACGCAGTATTTT. Amino acids: CASSQTSGRTDTQYF. Complete variable domain (other parts from reference TRBV7-6 and TRBJ2-3): GAGVSQSPRYKVTKRGQDVALRCDPISGHVSLYWYRQALGQGPEFLTYFNYEAQQDKSGLPNDRFSAERPEGSISTLTIQRTEQRDSAMYRCASSQTSGRTDTQYFGPGTRLTVL.

This clone showed up just once. The chain recombines TRBV9 with TRBJ2-1, with a tentative D call TRBD2 (5 bases). Trimming pared 0 bases from V and 5 bases from J, leaving 12 bases between. This CDR3 has 15 amino acids. The germline V gene has CDR1 SGDLS and CDR2 YYNGEE. This CDR3 is CASSVGRIADNEQFF. Here the CDR3 DNA reads TGTGCCAGCAGCGTAGGGAGGATTGCAGACAATGAGCAGTTCTTC.

This clone was counted between two and nine times. This sequence joins TRBV5-4 and TRBJ1-3; D gene unclear. The CDR3 consists of 14 residues. V was clipped by 1 base and J by 4 bases, with 9 bases between them. CDR1 is SGHNT, CDR2 YYREEE, per germline (reference sequence). The CDR3 nucleotides are TGTGCCAGCAGCTTGTGGTTAGAAGGAAACACCATATATTTT. Residues: CASSLWLEGNTIYF.

The chain recombines TRBV28 with TRBJ2-1; 7 bases line up with TRBD2. Germline CDR1 reads MDHEN; CDR2 reads SYDVKM. The CDR3 contains 15 residues. V shed 3 bases, J shed 4 bases, and the junction held 6 bases outside the gene matches. The CDR3 loop reads CASSFRTSDYNEQFF. The DNA of the CDR3 is TGTGCCAGCAGTTTTAGGACTAGTGATTACAATGAGCAGTTCTTC. The variable domain in full, completed from reference TRBV28 and TRBJ2-1, reads DVKVTQSSRYLVKRTGEKVFLECVQDMDHENMFWYRQDPGLGLRLIYFSYDVKMKEKGDIPEGYSVSREKKERFSLILESASTNQTSMYLCASSFRTSDYNEQFFGPGTRLTVL.

This clone was recorded a few times. The CDR3 nucleotides read TGTGCCAGCAGGGCGACTAGCGGGGGATACAATGAGCAGTTCTTC. Protein: CASRATSGGYNEQFF. The V and J genes are TRBV2 and TRBJ2-1; 12 nucleotides agree with TRBD2. Germline lookup yields CDR1 SNHLY and CDR2 FYNNEI. The trim removed 6 bases at V and 4 bases at J, leaving 4 bases unmatched. The CDR3 contains 15 residues.

The chain uses TRBV10-3 and TRBJ2-2; D is undetermined. Germline assignment: CDR1 ENHRY and CDR2 SYGVKD. The CDR3 loop spans 18 amino acids. V dropped 5 bases and J dropped 2 bases, with 21 bases sitting between them. CDR3 amino acids: CAISLLPVRTPNTGELFF. The CDR3 DNA sequence: TGTGCCATCAGTCTCCTGCCCGTGCGCACGCCTAACACCGGGGAGCTGTTTTTT.

This chain uses TRBV27 with TRBJ2-1; 8 nucleotides agree with TRBD2. The CDR3 runs 18 residues. The germline CDR1 and CDR2 sequences are MNHEY and SMNVEV (reference sequence). V lost 8 bases and J lost 4; bases outside the gene matches: 19. The CDR3 loop reads CASQQRGKIAGSYNEQFF. DNA for the CDR3: TGTGCCAGCCAACAAAGGGGGAAGATAGCGGGATCTTACAATGAGCAGTTCTTC.

This chain uses TRBV27 with TRBJ1-6, with TRBD1 matching 7 bases. V was clipped by 5 bases and J by 10 bases; unmatched bases: 8. The CDR3 is 14 amino acids. Germline CDR1 reads MNHEY; CDR2 reads SMNVEV (reference sequence). For the CDR3, the DNA is TGTGCCAGCAGTGCCGGGACAGAGGCCTCACCCCTCCACTTT. Translation gives CASSAGTEASPLHF.

The table lists this clone with a few counts. The V and J genes are TRBV10-3 and TRBJ1-1; a possible D gene is TRBD1 (6 bases). V was shortened by 11 bases and J by 6 bases, with 22 bases between the two germline ends. Germline loops: CDR1 ENHRY, CDR2 SYGVKD. This CDR3 has 14 residues. CDR3 DNA: TGTGCCTCCGGGGACACAGCGTCCAGCGCTGAAGCTTTCTTT. It codes for CASGDTASSAEAFF.

In the case of this clone: A much larger clone differs by one base, so this may be a read error. The chain joins TRBV6-1 to TRBJ2-7; D uncertain. Between the trimmed V and J ends, which lost 3 bases and 3 bases, there was a span of 3 bases. Per the germline V gene, CDR1 is MNHNS and CDR2 is SASEGT. CDR3 length equals 11 residues. The CDR3 is CASSDSYEQYF. The CDR3 DNA follows: TGTGCCAGCAGTGACAGCTACGAGCAGTACTTC.

V and J are TRBV30 and TRBJ1-6, with a tentative D call TRBD1 (6 bases). Per the germline V gene, CDR1 is GTSNPN and CDR2 is SVGIG (reference sequence). V was pared by 0 bases and J by 10 bases, with 13 bases between. The CDR3 totals 14 residues. As DNA, the CDR3 is TGTGCCTGGAGTGTCAAGGGAGGGGGATCACCCCTCCACTTT. Amino acids: CAWSVKGGGSPLHF.

The chain couples TRBV30 to TRBJ1-2, with 9 bases identical to TRBD1. The junction had 3 bases not matched to a gene; V was cut back by 5 bases and J by 8 bases. The germline V gene has CDR1 GTSNPN and CDR2 SVGIG (reference sequence). The CDR3 has 11 residues. The CDR3 sequence: CAWGTGGGYTF. In DNA, the CDR3 is TGTGCCTGGGGCACAGGGGGCGGCTACACCTTC.

The V gene is TRBV27, the J gene TRBJ2-4, with D tentatively TRBD2 (7 bases). V was trimmed by 6 bases and J by 5 bases, leaving 17 bases between them. This CDR3 contains 15 residues. In germline, CDR1 is MNHEY, CDR2 SMNVEV (reference sequence). The CDR3 sequence is CASRLSGTYQNIQYF. The CDR3 DNA reads TGTGCCAGCAGACTCAGCGGGACATACCAAAACATTCAGTACTTC.

The V gene is TRBV29-1, the J gene TRBJ2-4; D is uncertain. Between the trimmed V and J ends, which lost 0 bases and 3 bases, there was a span of 6 bases. The CDR3 contains 13 residues. Germline CDR1 reads SQVTM; CDR2 reads ANQGSEA. The CDR3 is CSVEEQSKNIQYF. The CDR3 DNA reads as TGCAGCGTTGAAGAACAGAGCAAAAACATTCAGTACTTC. The full variable domain, rest sourced from reference TRBV29-1 and TRBJ2-4, is SAVISQKPSRDICQRGTSLTIQCQVDSQVTMMFWYRQQPGQSLTLIATANQGSEATYESGFVIDKFPISRPNLTFSTLTVSNMSPEDSSIYLCSVEEQSKNIQYFGAGTRLSVL.

This chain uses TRBV19 with TRBJ1-1; 7 positions match TRBD1. The CDR3 has 13 residues. V shed 5 bases and J 6 bases; nucleotides not matched to a gene: 6. Germline values: CDR1 LNHDA, CDR2 SQIVND (reference sequence). CDR3 sequence: CASSRNRGPEAFF. Written as DNA, the CDR3 is TGTGCCAGTAGTCGAAACAGGGGCCCTGAAGCTTTCTTT.

The J gene is TRBJ2-1, the V gene TRBV24-1, with D perhaps TRBD2 (6 bases). The CDR3 is made up of 15 amino acids. V lost 1 base to trimming and J lost 8 bases, with 14 bases between them. Per the germline V gene, CDR1 is KGHDR and CDR2 is SFDVKD. The CDR3 sequence is CATSDFKTSLYEQFF. CDR3 nucleotides: TGTGCCACCAGTGATTTTAAGACTAGTCTCTATGAGCAGTTCTTC.

The V gene is TRBV4-3, the J gene TRBJ1-1; 7 bases line up with TRBD1. The CDR3 length is 14 residues. CDR1 LGHNA and CDR2 YSLEER come from the germline V gene. V shed 4 bases, J shed 2 bases, and the junction held 4 bases outside the gene matches. CDR3 DNA sequence: TGCGCCAGCAGCCCAGGGACAGTAAACACTGAAGCTTTCTTT. It specifies CASSPGTVNTEAFF.

V and J are TRBV9 and TRBJ1-3; D ambiguous. CDR3 size: 14 residues. Germline-derived CDR1 and CDR2 are SGDLS and YYNGEE. Trimming cost V 2 bases and J 0 bases, with 6 bases left between them. The CDR3 DNA reads TGTGCCAGCAGCGTCGGGATCTCTGGAAACACCATATATTTT. Translation gives CASSVGISGNTIYF.

Only a few counts were recorded for this clone. J is TRBJ2-3 and V is TRBV6-1; 15 bases are shared with TRBD2. This CDR3 has 17 residues. Germline V gene data show CDR1 as MNHNS and CDR2 as SASEGT. The trim removed 5 bases at V and 5 bases at J, leaving 8 bases unmatched. CDR3 nucleotides: TGTGCCAGCAGTAAAGGACTAGCGGGAGGGCCGAAAGATACGCAGTATTTT. Translating it yields CASSKGLAGGPKDTQYF.

This chain connects TRBV15 to TRBJ1-5; D not resolved. Looked up from germline, CDR1 is LNHNV and CDR2 is YYDKDF (reference sequence). The ends were cut back, 0 bases at V and 1 base at J, with 4 bases in the middle. CDR3 size: 14 residues. The CDR3 loop is CATSRDSSNQPQHF. The CDR3 DNA follows: TGTGCCACCAGCAGAGATAGCAGCAATCAGCCCCAGCATTTT.

The rearrangement joins TRBV28 to TRBJ1-5; a weak D match, TRBD1 (6 bases). The CDR3 contains 16 residues. Germline loops: CDR1 MDHEN, CDR2 SYDVKM. Trimming shortened V by 4 bases and J by 2 bases, and 15 bases separated the two germline ends. CDR3 sequence: CASSSPDRPRNQPQHF. The CDR3 coding sequence is TGTGCCAGCAGTTCACCCGACAGGCCCCGCAATCAGCCCCAGCATTTT.

The genes are TRBV12-5 and TRBJ1-2; D remains unclear. Per the germline V gene, CDR1 is LGHNT and CDR2 is FRNRAP. This CDR3 region has 14 residues. V gave up 1 base and J gave up 8 bases, with 14 bases separating them. Here the CDR3 DNA reads TGTGCTAGTGGTTTGGGCCCGGGGAACGGGGGCTACACCTTC. This codes for CASGLGPGNGGYTF.